This T cell receptor (beta chain) was sequenced during a study of T-cell reconstitution after alpha-beta-depleted transplantation in children. General observations from the study: Surviving recipient T cells and thymic progenitors underlay high day-60 TCRbeta diversity in some patients.

V was pared by 9 bases and J by 5 bases, with 8 bases of the junction left unmatched. Looked up from germline, CDR1 is SGHRS and CDR2 is YFSETQ. The CDR3 spans 14 residues. Library preparation (for TCRbeta) was performed with unique molecular identifiers. TCRdb used MiXCR to reprocess the PCR reads, holding one entry per CDR3 protein. The sample comprises fewer than 1 million distinct CDR3 sequences, 16% of which are singletons, and roughly 5% rests with the top ten. Only a few counts were recorded for this clonotype. Its antigen is currently unknown. Source: PBMCs, mostly from graft donor cells, taken 360 days after TCRalphabeta/CD19-depleted stem cell transplant. The gene calls are TRBV5-1 and TRBJ2-1, with TRBD2 matching 10 bases. This sequence was found in a male patient younger than 18 who had a stem cell transplant for acute lymphoblastic leukemia, so the T cells may come from the graft donor. The CDR3 is CATRTSGSNNEQFF. DNA of the CDR3: TGCGCCACCCGGACTAGCGGAAGCAACAATGAGCAGTTCTTC.